These 26 T cell receptor beta chains originate from one sample sequenced in a study of T cell responses to AZD1222 COVID-19 vaccine (dated by TCRdb to the early 2020s). Receptor libraries were prepared by the immunoSEQ multiplex PCR assay. TCRdb took over this immuneACCESS table, retaining in-frame rearrangements with V and J assigned. Such tables are incomplete; in checked studies, under half of the missing clones stem from an unresolved V gene, and the remainder is unexplained. This sample has about 170,000 clones in its table, and around 88% of those were observed once. The leading ten clones occupy over 1% of the sample. In the paper's terms, the time point label means: about 28 days (+/-7) after the second vaccine dose. Material: peripheral blood, obtained 28 days after the second AZD1222 dose. The receptors shown here come from an adult who received the AZD1222 COVID-19 vaccine.

Concerning this clone itself: Other DNA sequences in this specimen translate into the identical CDR3. This chain connects TRBV5-4 to TRBJ1-1, with D perhaps TRBD1 (6 bases). The CDR3 has 13 residues. V lost 2 bases to trimming and J lost 5 bases, with 10 bases between them. Germline V gene data show CDR1 as SGHNT and CDR2 as YYREEE (reference sequence). DNA for the CDR3: TGTGCCAGCAGCTTACAGGGAGGAACTGAAGCTTTCTTT. It specifies CASSLQGGTEAFF.

The V and J genes are TRBV2 and TRBJ1-2; a weak D match, TRBD1 (5 bases). With 6 bases removed from V and 4 bases from J, the gap between germline ends came to 12 bases. CDR1 is SNHLY, CDR2 FYNNEI, per germline. This CDR3 is 13 amino acids long. The CDR3 sequence is CASRGEGSYGYTF. CDR3 DNA sequence: TGTGCCAGCAGGGGGGAGGGTAGCTATGGCTACACCTTC.

The gene calls are TRBV12-3 or TRBV12-4 and TRBJ2-4, with D possibly TRBD1 on 6 matching bases. Trimming shortened V by 3 bases and J by 6 bases, and 9 bases separated the two germline ends. The CDR3 has 13 residues. The CDR3 DNA reads as TGTGCCAGCAGTTTGGACAGTCGAAACATTCAGTACTTC. It codes for CASSLDSRNIQYF.

V usage is TRBV7-8 and J usage is TRBJ2-3; 7 nucleotides line up with TRBD2. Germline V gives CDR1 SGHVS, CDR2 FQNEAQ. V was pared by 6 bases and J by 0 bases, with 9 bases of the junction left unmatched. This CDR3 comprises 16 residues. As DNA, the CDR3 is TGTGCCAGCAGTGCTGGCGGGGGTTATAGCACAGATACGCAGTATTTT. Its protein product is CASSAGGGYSTDTQYF.

The V and J genes are TRBV4-2 and TRBJ2-5; 9 bases match TRBD2. CDR3 length equals 17 residues. V shed 0 bases and J 4 bases; nucleotides not matched to a gene: 9. The germline CDR1 and CDR2 sequences are LGHNA and YNFKEQ. CDR3 sequence reads: CASSQERAGGSRETQYF. The CDR3 nucleotides read TGTGCCAGCAGCCAAGAGAGGGCGGGGGGGTCTAGAGAGACCCAGTACTTC.

The chain employs TRBV7-2 and TRBJ2-2; possibly TRBD2 for D (6 bases). This CDR3 spans 15 amino acids. Deletions cut 5 bases from V and 7 bases from J, with 17 bases between. Germline values: CDR1 SGHTA, CDR2 FQGNSA. The DNA for the CDR3 is TGTGCCAGCAGCCCTCCGGGACTTCGCATCGGGGAGCTGTTTTTT. Protein product: CASSPPGLRIGELFF.

The CDR3 is CSVEGRGSYTEAFF. The DNA for the CDR3 is TGCAGCGTTGAGGGCAGGGGGTCCTACACTGAAGCTTTCTTT. This chain uses TRBV29-1 with TRBJ1-1, with 7 positions matching TRBD1. Germline trimming cut 3 bases from V and 3 bases from J; bases unmatched to any gene: 7. Germline-derived CDR1 and CDR2 are SQVTM and ANQGSEA. The CDR3 has 14 residues.

V is TRBV10-3 and J is TRBJ1-2; 9 bases fit TRBD1. V gave up 10 bases and J gave up 2 bases; unmatched junction bases: 11. Germline CDR1 ENHRY, CDR2 SYGVKD. The CDR3 runs 15 residues. The CDR3 sequence: CATRDRVEANYGYTF. The CDR3 DNA sequence: TGTGCCACCCGGGACAGGGTAGAAGCGAACTATGGCTACACCTTC.

This clone was found a few times. The chain uses TRBV11-2 and TRBJ1-2; D is undetermined. With 1 base removed from V and 4 bases from J, the gap between germline ends came to 10 bases. Germline assignment: CDR1 SGHAT and CDR2 FQNNGV. This CDR3 is built from 14 residues. The CDR3 loop is CASSLGSAVYGYTF. Written as DNA, the CDR3 is TGTGCCAGCAGCTTAGGGTCGGCGGTCTATGGCTACACCTTC.

This clone has a handful of counts. The rearrangement uses TRBV6-1 and TRBJ1-2; D unresolved. V was pared by 3 bases and J by 1 base, with 0 bases between. The CDR3 contains 11 residues. Germline CDR1 reads MNHNS; CDR2 reads SASEGT. This chain's CDR3 is CASSDNYGYTF. The CDR3, as DNA: TGTGCCAGCAGTGATAACTATGGCTACACCTTC.

The chain has TRBV7-9 and TRBJ1-2; D is undetermined. Trimming removed 3 bases at V and 4 bases at J, with 6 bases between. Looked up from germline, CDR1 is SEHNR and CDR2 is FQNEAQ (reference sequence). The CDR3 totals 12 residues. This chain's CDR3 is CASSFRSYGYTF. Here the CDR3 DNA reads TGTGCCAGCAGCTTCAGATCCTATGGCTACACCTTC.

The genes are TRBV9 and TRBJ2-2; no reliable D call. CDR3 length: 11 residues. Trimming stripped 9 bases from V and 8 bases from J, with 11 bases between. Germline V gene lookup returns CDR1 SGDLS and CDR2 YYNGEE. CDR3 sequence: CATKLSGELFF. For the CDR3, the DNA is TGTGCCACTAAACTGTCTGGGGAGCTGTTTTTT.

This chain uses TRBV4-1 with TRBJ2-5; D not resolved. The CDR3 is 14 amino acids. Germline V gives CDR1 MGHRA, CDR2 YSYEKL. V lost 0 bases and J 1 base, leaving 6 bases between the germline ends. CDR3 sequence reads: CASSQDQFQETQYF. The CDR3 DNA reads as TGCGCCAGCAGCCAAGATCAGTTCCAAGAGACCCAGTACTTC.

The chain recombines TRBV7-2 with TRBJ2-7; maybe TRBD1 (7 bases). Per the germline V gene, CDR1 is SGHTA and CDR2 is FQGNSA. Trimming pared 5 bases from V and 0 bases from J, leaving 14 bases between. The CDR3 loop spans 15 amino acids. The CDR3 region has the DNA TGTGCCAGCAGCCCCTCAGGGGGAGGCTCCTACGAGCAGTACTTC. Translating gives CASSPSGGGSYEQYF.

The chain is built from TRBV6-2 or TRBV6-3 and TRBJ1-2; no clear D gene. The CDR3 spans 14 residues. Trimming cost V 2 bases and J 4 bases, with 11 bases left between them. The germline gives CDR1 MNHEY, CDR2 SVGEGT. Written as DNA, the CDR3 is TGTGCCAGCAGTTACGATGCGCGGGGCTATGGCTACACCTTC. It yields the protein CASSYDARGYGYTF.

In DNA form, the CDR3 reads TGTGCCAGCAGTGAGCTAAAAGCCCGGAACATTCAGTACTTC. It encodes CASSELKARNIQYF. The gene calls are TRBV6-1 and TRBJ2-4; D gene ambiguous. Germline-derived CDR1 and CDR2 are MNHNS and SASEGT. The CDR3 contains 14 residues. Trimming took 3 bases from V and 7 from J, leaving 13 bases between them.

The CDR3 bases are TGTGCCAGCAGCCACCCGGATAGGGCCTATGGCTACACCTTC. The encoded protein is CASSHPDRAYGYTF. J is TRBJ1-2 and V is TRBV7-2; D is uncertain. The V gene lost 5 bases and the J gene lost 4 bases, with 14 bases spanning the gap. The CDR3 is 14 residues long. Looked up from germline, CDR1 is SGHTA and CDR2 is FQGNSA. Using reference TRBV7-2 and TRBJ1-2 for the parts outside the CDR3, the full variable domain is GAGVSQSPSNKVTEKGKDVELRCDPISGHTALYWYRQSLGQGLEFLIYFQGNSAPDKSGLPSDRFSAERTGGSVSTLTIQRTQQEDSAVYLCASSHPDRAYGYTFGSGTRLTVV.

The rearrangement links TRBV21-1 to TRBJ1-5. TRBV21-1 is a documented pseudogene. The CDR3 extends over 19 amino acids. CDR3 nucleotide sequence: TGTGCCAGCAGCTCACCGGGAACAGGGGAGGGCTATAGCAATCAGCCCCAGCATTTT. Protein: CASSSPGTGEGYSNQPQHF.

This chain joins TRBV5-4 and TRBJ2-5; 7 positions match TRBD2. This CDR3 contains 13 residues. The V and J ends lost 0 bases and 4 bases, in that order; junction bases with no gene match: 0. The germline CDR1 and CDR2 sequences are SGHNT and YYREEE (reference sequence). The DNA of the CDR3 is TGTGCCAGCAGCTTGGCTAGCGGAGAGACCCAGTACTTC. Translation gives CASSLASGETQYF.

The chain couples TRBV4-1 to TRBJ2-1; the D is unclear. CDR3 size: 12 residues. Trimming shortened V by 0 bases and J by 6 bases, and 3 bases separated the two germline ends. Germline CDR1 reads MGHRA; CDR2 reads YSYEKL. CDR3 in DNA: TGCGCCAGCAGCCAAGAGCTCAATGAGCAGTTCTTC. Encoded protein: CASSQELNEQFF.

The chain couples TRBV20-1 to TRBJ2-3; TRBD2 matches at 7 bases. The J segment lost 4 bases and the V segment lost 3 bases, leaving 10 bases of the junction unmatched. The CDR3 has 15 amino acids. Germline values: CDR1 DFQATT, CDR2 SNEGSKA (reference sequence). The CDR3 reads CSASGRLAVPDTQYF. CDR3 DNA sequence: TGCAGTGCTAGTGGGAGACTAGCAGTCCCAGATACGCAGTATTTT.

For the CDR3, the DNA is TGTGCCAGCAGCGAAGGGGGCAGAAACACCATATATTTT. Amino acids: CASSEGGRNTIYF. The rearrangement joins TRBV4-2 to TRBJ1-3; 7 bases line up with TRBD1. The length of the CDR3 is 13 residues. Trimming cost V 5 bases and J 5 bases; bases outside gene matches: 3. The germline V gene encodes CDR1 LGHNA and CDR2 YNFKEQ.

The count of this clone is one. The gene calls are TRBV3-1 (or the pseudogene TRBV3-2) and TRBJ2-3; D possibly corresponds to TRBD2 (6 bases). The ends were cut back, 0 bases at V and 5 bases at J, with 15 bases in the middle. Germline assignment: CDR1 LGHDT and CDR2 YNNKEL (reference sequence). CDR3 length equals 16 residues. The DNA of the CDR3 is TGTGCCAGCAGCCAAGATAGGACTACTCTCAAAGATACGCAGTATTTT. Encoded protein: CASSQDRTTLKDTQYF.

The chain employs TRBV18 and TRBJ1-5; a possible D gene is TRBD1 (5 bases). The germline V gene encodes CDR1 KGHSH and CDR2 LQKENI. This CDR3 has 15 amino acids. The V end lost 9 bases, the J end lost 6 bases, and 21 bases lay between the germline ends. In DNA form, the CDR3 reads TGTGCCAGTCGTCCCGGAAGTGGGGGAGGTCAGCCCCAGCATTTT. Amino acids: CASRPGSGGGQPQHF.

The V gene is TRBV7-8, the J gene TRBJ2-2; a possible D gene is TRBD1 (6 bases). This CDR3 has 17 amino acids. V was shortened by 4 bases and J by 6 bases, with 21 bases between the two germline ends. CDR1 and CDR2 (germline): SGHVS, FQNEAQ. CDR3 loop: CASSYVQGFSAPGELFF. CDR3 nucleotide sequence: TGTGCCAGCAGCTACGTACAGGGATTTAGTGCTCCCGGGGAGCTGTTTTTT.

The rearrangement joins TRBV19 to TRBJ2-5; 10 bases line up with TRBD2. V lost 4 bases, J lost 13 bases, and 12 bases stayed unmatched. In germline, CDR1 is LNHDA, CDR2 SQIVND (reference sequence). This CDR3 spans 14 amino acids. The CDR3 bases are TGTGCCAGTAGTACTACCGGGACTAGCGACCAGTTGTACTTC. The encoded protein is CASSTTGTSDQLYF.